These 31 T cell receptor beta chains originate from one sample sequenced in a study of blood T cell repertoires in COVID-19. Assay used: immunoSEQ multiplex PCR; TCRdb lists only in-frame clones, some missing. Here the sample spans tens of thousands of clones, roughly 83% being singletons. Sequences were obtained from peripheral blood. The origin of the receptors is a human donor in a cohort sampled during active COVID-19.

The chain recombines TRBV21-1 with TRBJ1-5; whether TRBD1, the table's D call, matches the DNA was not checked. TRBV21-1 is a pseudogene locus. The CDR3 consists of 16 residues. The CDR3 spells CASSRGDRGRNQPQHF. The DNA for the CDR3 is TGTGCCAGCAGCAGGGGGGACAGGGGCCGCAATCAGCCCCAGCATTTT.

The chain is built from TRBV5-1 and TRBJ2-3; the match to TRBD2 covers 13 bases. Germline values: CDR1 SGHRS, CDR2 YFSETQ. The V gene end was trimmed by 4 bases and the J gene end by 4 bases; junction bases not matched to a gene: 9. The CDR3 runs 17 residues. CDR3 protein: CASSPHRLAGGPDTQYF. CDR3 bases: TGCGCCAGCAGCCCTCATCGACTAGCGGGGGGCCCAGATACGCAGTATTTT.

This chain uses TRBV2 with TRBJ1-6; 8 nucleotides agree with TRBD1. Trimming removed 3 bases from V and 9 bases from J; junction bases left unmatched: 10. Germline V gene lookup returns CDR1 SNHLY and CDR2 FYNNEI. This CDR3 spans 16 amino acids. Here the CDR3 DNA reads TGTGCCAGCAGTGAGCTAAGGACAGGGTCGTCTTCACCCCTCCACTTT. Encoded protein: CASSELRTGSSSPLHF. Together with reference TRBV2 and TRBJ1-6, the CDR3 gives the full variable domain: EPEVTQTPSHQVTQMGQEVILRCVPISNHLYFYWYRQILGQKVEFLVSFYNNEISEKSEIFDDQFSVERPDGSNFTLKIRSTKLEDSAMYFCASSELRTGSSSPLHFGNGTRLTVT.

This chain joins TRBV20-1 and TRBJ2-1; D may be TRBD2 (6 bases). CDR3 size: 11 residues. V was pared by 7 bases and J by 8 bases, with 12 bases between. Germline V gene data show CDR1 as DFQATT and CDR2 as SNEGSKA (reference sequence). The CDR3: CSVGTDHEQFF. The DNA of the CDR3 is TGCAGTGTCGGGACTGACCATGAGCAGTTCTTC.

CDR3 sequence (DNA): TGTGCCAGCAGCCAAGATCTAATCTCCGGACTAGTGGGGTTACAAGAGACCCAGTACTTC. Its translation: CASSQDLISGLVGLQETQYF. The rearrangement links TRBV4-2 to TRBJ2-5; 7 nucleotides agree with TRBD2. J gave up 2 bases and V 0 bases, and 18 bases lay outside the gene matches. Germline V gene sequence: CDR1 LGHNA, CDR2 YNFKEQ. This CDR3 contains 20 residues.

This clone was counted a single time. This chain connects TRBV2 to TRBJ1-1; 8 bases match TRBD1. V trimming: 3 bases; J trimming: 7 bases; junction bases outside the gene matches: 4. The CDR3 spans 13 residues. CDR1 and CDR2 (germline): SNHLY, FYNNEI. In nucleotides, the CDR3 is TGTGCCAGCAGTGAGGACAGGGTTAGTGAAGCTTTCTTT. This codes for CASSEDRVSEAFF.

This clone was seen only a few times. V and J are TRBV5-1 and TRBJ2-7; TRBD1 agrees at 9 bases. V lost 4 bases, J lost 7 bases, and 12 bases stayed unmatched. The CDR3 has 15 residues. From germline, CDR1 is SGHRS and CDR2 YFSETQ. The CDR3 sequence is CASSAWTGASGEQYF. CDR3 bases: TGCGCCAGCAGCGCCTGGACAGGGGCATCAGGAGAGCAGTACTTC.

The J gene is TRBJ1-1, the V gene TRBV6-5; 11 nucleotides match TRBD1. CDR3 length: 15 amino acids. Germline lookup yields CDR1 MNHEY and CDR2 SVGAGI. With 6 bases clipped from V and 5 bases from J, the junction kept 8 bases outside the gene matches. The CDR3 bases are TGTGCCAGCAGCGTCGGGACAGGGGGTGGTACTGAAGCTTTCTTT. Translation gives CASSVGTGGGTEAFF.

The J gene is TRBJ2-3, the V gene TRBV27; no clear D. Per germline, CDR1 MNHEY and CDR2 SMNVEV (reference sequence). Trimming took 2 bases from V and 1 from J, leaving 7 bases between them. The CDR3 contains 14 residues. Here the CDR3 DNA reads TGTGCCAGCAGTTTAATAAGAGGCACAGATACGCAGTATTTT. It yields the protein CASSLIRGTDTQYF.

J is TRBJ2-6 and V is TRBV29-1; no clear D gene. V was shortened by 2 bases and J by 0 bases, with 2 bases between the two germline ends. This CDR3 comprises 13 residues. Germline V gene lookup returns CDR1 SQVTM and CDR2 ANQGSEA. CDR3 sequence (DNA): TGCAGCGTTGAACTCTCTGGGGCCAACGTCCTGACTTTC. This gives the protein CSVELSGANVLTF.

Only a few counts were recorded for this clone. The chain combines TRBV7-2 with TRBJ2-5; perhaps TRBD1 as D (5 bases). This CDR3 is 13 amino acids long. Germline CDR1 SGHTA, CDR2 FQGNSA. V gave up 7 bases and J gave up 5 bases, with 14 bases separating them. The CDR3 sequence: CASTTPGQETQYF. CDR3 nucleotides: TGTGCCAGCACCACCCCAGGGCAGGAGACCCAGTACTTC.

The rearrangement links TRBV4-1 to TRBJ2-4; 10 bases are shared with TRBD1. The CDR3 has 15 amino acids. Trimming removed 3 bases from V and 5 bases from J; junction bases left unmatched: 4. CDR1 is MGHRA and CDR2 is YSYEKL in the germline V gene. The CDR3: CASSQGQGIENIQYF. The DNA for the CDR3 is TGCGCCAGCAGCCAGGGACAGGGGATTGAAAACATTCAGTACTTC.

The chain employs TRBV19 and TRBJ1-5; D is unclear. The CDR3 spans 12 residues. Germline V gives CDR1 LNHDA, CDR2 SQIVND (reference sequence). Trimming stripped 1 base from V and 6 bases from J, with 4 bases between. The CDR3 protein is CASSIVSQPQHF. In DNA form, the CDR3 reads TGTGCCAGTAGTATAGTCAGTCAGCCCCAGCATTTT.

The chain employs TRBV7-9 and TRBJ2-4; TRBD1 might be the D (6 bases). V was shortened by 5 bases and J by 8 bases, with 19 bases between the two germline ends. The CDR3 is 15 residues long. CDR1 is SEHNR and CDR2 is FQNEAQ in the germline V gene (reference sequence). The CDR3 is CASSPPIGGQDIQYF. DNA for the CDR3: TGTGCCAGCAGCCCGCCTATTGGGGGCCAGGACATTCAGTACTTC.

The chain combines TRBV18 with TRBJ2-2; 11 bases match TRBD1. CDR1 is KGHSH, CDR2 LQKENI, per germline. V was clipped by 5 bases and J by 10 bases; unmatched bases: 9. The CDR3 contains 15 residues. The CDR3: CASSKGQGAFEELFF. As DNA, the CDR3 is TGTGCCAGCTCAAAAGGACAGGGGGCGTTTGAGGAGCTGTTTTTT.

The rearrangement joins TRBV7-2 to TRBJ2-6; 8 bases fit TRBD1. The ends lost 0 bases at V and 0 bases at J; junction bases unmatched: 7. The CDR3 has 19 residues. Germline assignment: CDR1 SGHTA and CDR2 FQGNSA. As DNA, the CDR3 is TGTGCCAGCAGCTTAGCTATCGCAGGGGGCTACTCTGGGGCCAACGTCCTGACTTTC. Encoded protein: CASSLAIAGGYSGANVLTF. Full variable domain (missing parts from reference TRBV7-2 and TRBJ2-6): GAGVSQSPSNKVTEKGKDVELRCDPISGHTALYWYRQSLGQGLEFLIYFQGNSAPDKSGLPSDRFSAERTGGSVSTLTIQRTQQEDSAVYLCASSLAIAGGYSGANVLTFGAGSRLTVL.

The chain recombines TRBV18 with TRBJ1-5; 8 bases line up with TRBD1. V shed 3 bases and J 7 bases; nucleotides not matched to a gene: 5. CDR3 length: 14 amino acids. The germline V gene encodes CDR1 KGHSH and CDR2 LQKENI. The CDR3 is CASSPYRGEQPQHF. DNA for the CDR3: TGTGCCAGCTCACCCTACAGGGGGGAGCAGCCCCAGCATTTT. The full variable domain, completed using reference TRBV18 and TRBJ1-5, is NAGVMQNPRHLVRRRGQEARLRCSPMKGHSHVYWYRQLPEEGLKFMVYLQKENIIDESGMPKERFSAEFPKEGPSILRIQQVVRGDSAAYFCASSPYRGEQPQHFGDGTRLSIL.

The chain employs TRBV2 and TRBJ2-7, with a tentative D call TRBD2 (5 bases). Germline values: CDR1 SNHLY, CDR2 FYNNEI. The ends were cut back, 4 bases at V and 6 bases at J, with 19 bases in the middle. This CDR3 comprises 15 residues. CDR3 in DNA: TGTGCCAGCAGTGCCGAACGGTGGGAGCCTCGCGAGCAGTACTTC. The encoded protein is CASSAERWEPREQYF. Looking up the rest from reference TRBV2 and TRBJ2-7 gives the full variable domain: EPEVTQTPSHQVTQMGQEVILRCVPISNHLYFYWYRQILGQKVEFLVSFYNNEISEKSEIFDDQFSVERPDGSNFTLKIRSTKLEDSAMYFCASSAERWEPREQYFGPGTRLTVT.

The rearrangement uses TRBV5-1 and TRBJ2-2; D is undetermined. Germline V CDR1 and CDR2: SGHRS, YFSETQ. Deletions cut 0 bases from V and 3 bases from J, with 9 bases between. This CDR3 comprises 15 residues. CDR3 sequence reads: CASSLGVAYTGELFF. In DNA, the CDR3 is TGCGCCAGCAGCTTGGGGGTAGCCTACACCGGGGAGCTGTTTTTT. Full variable domain (missing parts from reference TRBV5-1 and TRBJ2-2): KAGVTQTPRYLIKTRGQQVTLSCSPISGHRSVSWYQQTPGQGLQFLFEYFSETQRNKGNFPGRFSGRQFSNSRSEMNVSTLELGDSALYLCASSLGVAYTGELFFGEGSRLTVL.

The V gene is TRBV18, the J gene TRBJ2-3; weak D call: TRBD2 (5 bases). The CDR3 sequence is 15 residues long. The germline V gene has CDR1 KGHSH and CDR2 LQKENI. V was trimmed by 1 base and J by 6 bases, leaving 14 bases between them. This CDR3 reads CASSPRPRAFDTQYF. In nucleotides, the CDR3 is TGTGCCAGCTCACCACGTCCGCGGGCATTCGATACGCAGTATTTT.

A word on this clone: Its ends do not fully match the called genes, so a read error is possible. The CDR3: CATSSLGGQNIQYF. The DNA of the CDR3 is TGTGCCACCAGTTCCCTCGGGGGACAAAACATTCAGTACTTC. This chain uses TRBV27 with TRBJ2-4; tentative D call: TRBD2 (6 bases). This CDR3 has 14 residues. The germline V gene encodes CDR1 MNHEY and CDR2 SMNVEV (reference sequence).

V is TRBV19 and J is TRBJ2-5; 8 nucleotides align to TRBD2. The germline V gene encodes CDR1 LNHDA and CDR2 SQIVND (reference sequence). Germline trimming cut 3 bases from V and 1 base from J; bases unmatched to any gene: 10. CDR3 length: 17 amino acids. In DNA form, the CDR3 reads TGTGCCAGTAGTATCGGGTCCCTAGCGGGCGGCCAAGAGACCCAGTACTTC. Its translation: CASSIGSLAGGQETQYF. Filled out from reference TRBV19 and TRBJ2-5, the complete variable domain reads DGGITQSPKYLFRKEGQNVTLSCEQNLNHDAMYWYRQDPGQGLRLIYYSQIVNDFQKGDIAEGYSVSREKKESFPLTVTSAQKNPTAFYLCASSIGSLAGGQETQYFGPGTRLLVL.

V is TRBV28 and J is TRBJ2-3; 10 nucleotides match TRBD2. The V segment lost 8 bases and the J segment 4 bases; nucleotides outside the gene matches: 9. Germline CDR1 reads MDHEN; CDR2 reads SYDVKM. The CDR3 covers 15 residues. The CDR3 region is CASGSSGSSPDTQYF. The CDR3 coding sequence is TGTGCCAGCGGCTCTAGCGGGAGTTCGCCAGATACGCAGTATTTT.

This clone appeared many times. This rearrangement joins TRBV7-9 to TRBJ1-5; no clear D. The CDR3 extends over 13 amino acids. Germline loops: CDR1 SEHNR, CDR2 FQNEAQ (reference sequence). The V end lost 5 bases, the J end lost 5 bases, and 10 bases lay between the germline ends. The CDR3 DNA reads TGTGCCAGCAGCCTGGGAGGTGATCAGCCCCAGCATTTT. It is translated as CASSLGGDQPQHF.

The rearrangement links TRBV6-6 to TRBJ2-3; D may be TRBD1 (6 bases). Germline CDR1 reads MNHNY; CDR2 reads SVGAGI (reference sequence). This CDR3 is built from 14 residues. Between the trimmed V and J ends, which lost 6 bases and 2 bases, there was a span of 12 bases. The CDR3 DNA is TGTGCCAGCAGGAGGGGGTTCGACACAGATACGCAGTATTTT. Its translation is CASRRGFDTDTQYF.

V usage is TRBV28 and J usage is TRBJ2-7; 7 positions agree with TRBD1. The V gene's germline CDR1 is MDHEN and CDR2 SYDVKM. The CDR3 runs 13 residues. Germline trimming cut 4 bases from V and 5 bases from J; bases unmatched to any gene: 5. CDR3 region: CASSSYRGDEQYF. As DNA, the CDR3 is TGTGCCAGCAGTTCTTACAGGGGCGACGAGCAGTACTTC.

In regard to this clone: Sequence at one end of the junction differs from germline and may be a read error. This sample also contains other DNA sequences that code for the same CDR3. The chain employs TRBV2 and TRBJ1-1; a weak D match, TRBD1 (5 bases). CDR1 and CDR2 (germline): SNHLY, FYNNEI. CDR3 length equals 14 residues. DNA for the CDR3: TGTGCCAGCAGCCGTAACGGACTGGGGACTGAAGCCTTCTTT. Encoded protein: CASSRNGLGTEAFF.

The chain recombines TRBV5-3 with TRBJ2-1, with 12 bases identical to TRBD2. TRBV5-3 is classed as an ORF, of uncertain function. The CDR3 is made up of 17 amino acids. After removal of 2 bases from V and 1 base from J, the junction contained 4 bases not matched to a gene. Here the CDR3 reads CARSFAGTSGSYNEQFF. CDR3 DNA: TGTGCCAGAAGCTTCGCTGGGACTAGCGGGTCCTACAATGAGCAGTTCTTC.

The chain has TRBV28 and TRBJ2-7, with 10 bases lining up with TRBD2. The germline V gene encodes CDR1 MDHEN and CDR2 SYDVKM. V lost 4 bases, J lost 3 bases, and 6 bases stayed unmatched. The CDR3 consists of 15 residues. The CDR3 DNA reads TGTGCCAGCAGTTCGGGAGCGGGAGGGATCTACGAGCAGTACTTC. Its protein is CASSSGAGGIYEQYF. Combining the CDR3 with reference TRBV28 and TRBJ2-7 gives the whole variable domain DVKVTQSSRYLVKRTGEKVFLECVQDMDHENMFWYRQDPGLGLRLIYFSYDVKMKEKGDIPEGYSVSREKKERFSLILESASTNQTSMYLCASSSGAGGIYEQYFGPGTRLTVT.

This clone occurred once. The chain uses TRBV5-8 and TRBJ1-6; 9 bases agree with TRBD1. With V trimmed by 5 bases and J by 10 bases, 7 bases remained unmatched. The CDR3 has 14 residues. Germline V gives CDR1 SGHTS, CDR2 YDEGEE. CDR3: CASRLDRGDSPLHF. The CDR3 DNA reads as TGTGCCAGCAGACTGGACAGGGGCGACTCACCCCTCCACTTT. The full variable domain, with the rest looked up from reference TRBV5-8 and TRBJ1-6, is EAGVTQSPTHLIKTRGQQATLRCSPISGHTSVYWYQQALGLGLQFLLWYDEGEERNRGNFPPRFSGRQFPNYSSELNVNALELEDSALYLCASRLDRGDSPLHFGNGTRLTVT.

The chain uses TRBV3-1 (or the pseudogene TRBV3-2) and TRBJ1-3; the D gene is possibly TRBD1 (5 bases). Germline V gene data show CDR1 as LGHDT and CDR2 as YNNKEL (reference sequence). Trimming removed 3 bases at V and 1 base at J, with 25 bases between. The CDR3 is 20 amino acids. The CDR3 nucleotides read TGTGCCAGCAGCCATTCTCAGGGAAAGATTCGCCTTCTTTCTGGAAACACCATATATTTT. Amino acids: CASSHSQGKIRLLSGNTIYF.